Below, 28 T cell receptor beta chains from the same sample are listed, as sequenced in a study of lymphopenia after photon versus proton radiotherapy. Clones were sequenced by immunoSEQ multiplex PCR, and TCRdb holds only the in-frame ones, with some missing. This sample has about 58,000 clones, with around 84% found just once. Here the sequenced sample was peripheral blood, taken from a patient treated with proton-based radiotherapy. The receptors were gathered from a man aged 55 to 70 with pancreatic cancer.

The J gene is TRBJ2-1, the V gene TRBV29-1; a weak D match, TRBD2 (6 bases). The germline V gene has CDR1 SQVTM and CDR2 ANQGSEA. The CDR3 has 16 amino acids. V shed 6 bases and J shed 6 bases, with 24 bases lying between them. CDR3 residues: CSVRIGGEYYSNEQFF. CDR3 in DNA: TGCAGCGTCCGCATCGGGGGAGAGTACTACAGCAATGAGCAGTTCTTC.

The V call is TRBV4-1, the J call TRBJ2-1; D gene unclear. The CDR3 is made up of 15 amino acids. Deletions cut 1 base from V and 4 bases from J, with 11 bases between. Germline CDR1 is MGHRA and CDR2 is YSYEKL. CDR3 DNA: TGCGCCAGCAGCCAAGGGTTTCTGGGATACAATGAGCAGTTCTTC. Residues: CASSQGFLGYNEQFF.

This CDR3 is CASSQPNIQSNQPQHF. CDR3 DNA sequence: TGTGCCAGCTCACAACCGAATATCCAGAGCAATCAGCCCCAGCATTTT. The chain combines TRBV18 with TRBJ1-5; D gene unclear. V lost 4 bases, J lost 1 base, and 14 bases lay in between. CDR3 length equals 16 residues. Germline CDR1 KGHSH, CDR2 LQKENI.

This sequence joins TRBV7-8 and TRBJ2-1; D gene unclear. The CDR3 extends over 15 amino acids. The ends were cut back, 0 bases at V and 8 bases at J, with 14 bases in the middle. The germline V gene encodes CDR1 SGHVS and CDR2 FQNEAQ. The CDR3 protein is CASSLAGMFADEQFF. CDR3 DNA: TGTGCCAGCAGCTTAGCAGGGATGTTTGCCGATGAGCAGTTCTTC.

The chain carries TRBV25-1 and TRBJ1-1; no clear D gene. The CDR3 runs 12 residues. Trimming removed 6 bases at V and 2 bases at J, with 7 bases between. Per the germline V gene, CDR1 is MGHDK and CDR2 is SYGVNS. The CDR3 protein is CASSRVNTEAFF. The DNA of the CDR3 is TGTGCCAGCAGCCGGGTCAACACTGAAGCTTTCTTT.

The rearrangement uses TRBV7-3 and TRBJ2-3; D is undetermined. Trimming removed 2 bases from V and 1 base from J, with 10 bases in between. Germline-derived CDR1 and CDR2 are SGHTA and FQGTGA. This CDR3 spans 15 amino acids. The CDR3 sequence is CASSLASGGTDTQYF. CDR3 DNA: TGTGCCAGCAGCTTAGCATCTGGGGGCACAGATACGCAGTATTTT. The full variable domain, in which reference TRBV7-3 and TRBJ2-3 provide the parts outside the CDR3, is GAGVSQTPSNKVTEKGKYVELRCDPISGHTALYWYRQSLGQGPEFLIYFQGTGAADDSGLPNDRFFAVRPEGSVSTLKIQRTERGDSAVYLCASSLASGGTDTQYFGPGTRLTVL.

This chain links TRBV11-2 with TRBJ2-1; 10 bases agree with TRBD2. The CDR3 extends over 14 amino acids. Germline trimming cut 5 bases from V and 7 bases from J; bases unmatched to any gene: 5. Per the germline V gene, CDR1 is SGHAT and CDR2 is FQNNGV. CDR3 sequence: CASSTGLAWNEQFF. The CDR3 nucleotides read TGTGCCAGCAGCACGGGACTAGCGTGGAATGAGCAGTTCTTC.

The chain uses TRBV11-2 and TRBJ2-7, with D possibly TRBD1 on 6 matching bases. CDR1 and CDR2 (germline): SGHAT, FQNNGV. The length of the CDR3 is 14 residues. Trimming removed 4 bases from V and 4 bases from J, with 14 bases in between. The CDR3, as DNA: TGTGCCAGCAGCTACAGGGAAATCTTTTACGAGCAGTACTTC. Amino acid sequence: CASSYREIFYEQYF.

The rearrangement uses TRBV6-5 and TRBJ2-1, with 10 bases that match TRBD2. The ends lost 1 base at V and 6 bases at J; junction bases unmatched: 3. The germline V gene has CDR1 MNHEY and CDR2 SVGAGI. This CDR3 contains 15 residues. The CDR3 nucleotides read TGTGCCAGCAGTTACTGGCTAGCGGGAGTCAATGAGCAGTTCTTC. It encodes CASSYWLAGVNEQFF.

The J gene is TRBJ2-3, the V gene TRBV7-9; tentative D call: TRBD1 (5 bases). Trimming shortened V by 5 bases and J by 1 base, and 10 bases separated the two germline ends. There are 14 residues in the CDR3. Germline V CDR1 and CDR2: SEHNR, FQNEAQ (reference sequence). CDR3 in amino acids: CASSPAGRTDTQYF. The CDR3 coding sequence is TGTGCCAGCAGCCCGGCAGGGCGCACAGATACGCAGTATTTT.

This rearrangement joins TRBV7-8 to TRBJ2-5; D is undetermined. This CDR3 is built from 13 residues. Germline V gene lookup returns CDR1 SGHVS and CDR2 FQNEAQ. V dropped 2 bases and J dropped 1 base, with 5 bases sitting between them. The CDR3 DNA sequence: TGTGCCAGCAGCTTACTAAGCCAAGAGACCCAGTACTTC. It yields the protein CASSLLSQETQYF.

The chain is built from TRBV5-1 and TRBJ2-2, with TRBD2 matching 7 bases. Per the germline V gene, CDR1 is SGHRS and CDR2 is YFSETQ. V trimming: 0 bases; J trimming: 3 bases; junction bases outside the gene matches: 5. This CDR3 has 16 residues. CDR3 bases: TGCGCCAGCAGCTTGGCCGGCGGGAGTTACACCGGGGAGCTGTTTTTT. Translating it yields CASSLAGGSYTGELFF.

The genes are TRBV20-1 and TRBJ2-1; no definite D call. Trimming stripped 7 bases from V and 8 bases from J, with 12 bases between. The CDR3 covers 11 residues. Germline V gene lookup returns CDR1 DFQATT and CDR2 SNEGSKA (reference sequence). CDR3 in amino acids: CSVVVNHEQFF. In nucleotides, the CDR3 is TGCAGTGTTGTAGTTAATCATGAGCAGTTCTTC.

The V and J genes are TRBV18 and TRBJ2-5, with D perhaps TRBD2 (7 bases). The CDR3 totals 15 residues. Germline CDR1 and CDR2: KGHSH and LQKENI. V lost 4 bases, J lost 5 bases, and 17 bases lay in between. As DNA, the CDR3 is TGTGCCAGCTCACAGAACCCGGGGGGCGCGGAGACCCAGTACTTC. Protein product: CASSQNPGGAETQYF. Full variable domain (outside the CDR3, taken from reference TRBV18 and TRBJ2-5): NAGVMQNPRHLVRRRGQEARLRCSPMKGHSHVYWYRQLPEEGLKFMVYLQKENIIDESGMPKERFSAEFPKEGPSILRIQQVVRGDSAAYFCASSQNPGGAETQYFGPGTRLLVL.

The chain recombines TRBV6-6 with TRBJ2-7; TRBD1 matches at 10 bases. Germline V gene sequence: CDR1 MNHNY, CDR2 SVGAGI (reference sequence). The CDR3 is 13 residues long. With 2 bases clipped from V and 6 bases from J, the junction kept 1 base outside the gene matches. The CDR3 is CASSYGTGVEQYF. The CDR3 DNA is TGTGCCAGCAGTTACGGGACAGGGGTCGAGCAGTACTTC.

The rearrangement uses TRBV27 and TRBJ2-1; 8 bases are shared with TRBD2. Germline CDR1 and CDR2: MNHEY and SMNVEV (reference sequence). V was pared by 1 base and J by 7 bases, with 9 bases of the junction left unmatched. There are 16 residues in the CDR3. CDR3 protein: CASSLYKRERRNEQFF. The CDR3, as DNA: TGTGCCAGCAGTTTATATAAGCGGGAGCGACGGAATGAGCAGTTCTTC.

The gene calls are TRBV5-1 and TRBJ2-7; D might be TRBD1 (6 bases). This CDR3 has 16 amino acids. The V end lost 4 bases, the J end lost 2 bases, and 19 bases lay between the germline ends. The V gene's germline CDR1 is SGHRS and CDR2 YFSETQ. The CDR3 here is CASSPFGATGTYEQYF. In DNA form, the CDR3 reads TGCGCCAGCAGCCCATTCGGAGCTACAGGGACCTACGAGCAGTACTTC.

The V call is TRBV6-5, the J call TRBJ1-6; unclear D gene. The germline CDR1 and CDR2 sequences are MNHEY and SVGAGI. This CDR3 has 12 amino acids. The germline V and J ends were trimmed by 6 bases and 8 bases, with 8 bases remaining between them. CDR3 coding DNA: TGTGCCAGCAGAAAAATAGATTCACCCCTCCACTTT. Amino acid sequence: CASRKIDSPLHF.

J is TRBJ2-1 and V is TRBV14; 8 bases map to TRBD2. Germline CDR1 reads SGHDN; CDR2 reads FVKESK. This CDR3 comprises 15 residues. The V segment lost 6 bases and the J segment 7 bases; nucleotides outside the gene matches: 11. CDR3 DNA sequence: TGTGCCAGCAGGCATACTAGCGGATCCATAAATGAGCAGTTCTTC. Translating it yields CASRHTSGSINEQFF.

J is TRBJ1-2 and V is TRBV30; a weak D match, TRBD1 (6 bases). CDR3 length: 12 amino acids. The ends were cut back, 3 bases at V and 8 bases at J, with 13 bases in the middle. Germline values: CDR1 GTSNPN, CDR2 SVGIG (reference sequence). As DNA, the CDR3 is TGTGCCTGGAGGAGGGGGGGATCGGGCTACACCTTC. Its protein is CAWRRGGSGYTF.

The rearrangement joins TRBV19 to TRBJ2-3; TRBD2 matches 9 bases. The CDR3 loop spans 17 amino acids. V gave up 0 bases and J gave up 2 bases; unmatched junction bases: 6. Germline CDR1 is LNHDA and CDR2 is SQIVND (reference sequence). CDR3 protein: CASSIDPAGGPTDTQYF. In DNA form, the CDR3 reads TGTGCCAGTAGTATAGATCCAGCGGGAGGCCCCACAGATACGCAGTATTTT.

The chain employs TRBV18 and TRBJ1-1; 7 nucleotides match TRBD1. The CDR3 runs 19 residues. The V gene end was trimmed by 3 bases and the J gene end by 5 bases; junction bases not matched to a gene: 21. The V gene's germline CDR1 is KGHSH and CDR2 LQKENI. CDR3 sequence reads: CASSPLSGLDRRSGTEAFF. Written as DNA, the CDR3 is TGTGCCAGCTCACCTCTCAGTGGTTTGGACAGGAGATCGGGAACTGAAGCTTTCTTT. The full variable domain, with the rest looked up from reference TRBV18 and TRBJ1-1, is NAGVMQNPRHLVRRRGQEARLRCSPMKGHSHVYWYRQLPEEGLKFMVYLQKENIIDESGMPKERFSAEFPKEGPSILRIQQVVRGDSAAYFCASSPLSGLDRRSGTEAFFGQGTRLTVV.

The chain uses TRBV5-1 and TRBJ2-2; TRBD2 is a possible D gene (5 bases). The ends were cut back, 5 bases at V and 5 bases at J, with 16 bases in the middle. CDR1 and CDR2 (germline): SGHRS, YFSETQ. The length of the CDR3 is 15 residues. The CDR3 DNA is TGCGCCAGCAGGGAGAGCGGAGTGATTACCGGGGAGCTGTTTTTT. This encodes CASRESGVITGELFF.

V is TRBV4-3 and J is TRBJ2-7; 10 bases are shared with TRBD1. Germline loops: CDR1 LGHNA, CDR2 YSLEER. V was clipped by 2 bases and J by 3 bases; unmatched bases: 7. The CDR3 loop spans 16 amino acids. CDR3 sequence: CASSQRAGQGFYEQYF. DNA of the CDR3: TGCGCCAGCAGCCAACGCGCGGGACAGGGGTTCTACGAGCAGTACTTC.

This clone was found once. The V gene is TRBV11-2, the J gene TRBJ2-3; D unclear. Germline-derived CDR1 and CDR2 are SGHAT and FQNNGV. Trimming took 3 bases from V and 6 from J, leaving 13 bases between them. The CDR3 has 14 residues. This chain's CDR3 is CASSFPGKRDTQYF. The CDR3, as DNA: TGTGCCAGCAGCTTCCCCGGAAAAAGGGATACGCAGTATTTT.

The gene calls are TRBV28 and TRBJ2-7; 16 nucleotides agree with TRBD2. This CDR3 has 21 amino acids. The J segment lost 5 bases and the V segment lost 6 bases, leaving 22 bases of the junction unmatched. Germline-derived CDR1 and CDR2 are MDHEN and SYDVKM. CDR3 nucleotides: TGTGCCAGCAGCCGAGCCCCGGGACTAGCGGGAGGGCCGCCAGGGGGGGACGAGCAGTACTTC. Translation: CASSRAPGLAGGPPGGDEQYF.

V is TRBV2 and J is TRBJ2-5, with 8 bases lining up with TRBD2. From germline, CDR1 is SNHLY and CDR2 FYNNEI. V lost 7 bases, J lost 5 bases, and 6 bases stayed unmatched. The CDR3 length is 13 residues. CDR3 DNA: TGTGCCAGCACCCAGCGGGAGTATGAGACCCAGTACTTC. Translation gives CASTQREYETQYF.

The chain carries TRBV2 and TRBJ2-1, with 9 bases fitting TRBD2. This CDR3 comprises 15 residues. The junction had 6 bases not matched to a gene; V was cut back by 6 bases and J by 3 bases. Germline V gene lookup returns CDR1 SNHLY and CDR2 FYNNEI. The CDR3 loop reads CASSASGILYNEQFF. Here the CDR3 DNA reads TGTGCCAGCAGCGCTAGCGGGATCCTCTACAATGAGCAGTTCTTC.